The 30 T cell receptor beta chains below all came from one sample that was sequenced in a study of shared clonotypes between healthy human individuals. This table comes from immunoSEQ multiplex PCR, and its TCRdb copy is limited to in-frame clones, with some not included. Found here are around 2.1 million clones, 90% to 95% of them singletons; the top ten hold roughly 1.8%. CD8 cells regarded as naive lacked CD45RO, were positively chosen for CCR7, and omitted terminally differentiated effector memory CD45RA+ cells. The sample consisted of naive CD8+ T cells from PBMCs. These receptors were collected from a man in his late teens or twenties in good health. Some clones in this sample may be carry-over from other donors' samples.

The chain recombines TRBV15 with TRBJ2-4; 9 nucleotides match TRBD2. Unmatched junction bases numbered 19, after V lost 8 bases and J lost 2 bases. The germline gives CDR1 LNHNV, CDR2 YYDKDF (reference sequence). The CDR3 sequence is 19 residues long. CDR3 loop: CATSLEAREGSPTKNIQYF. CDR3 nucleotide sequence: TGTGCCACCTCCCTCGAAGCGCGGGAGGGGTCCCCGACCAAAAACATTCAGTACTTC.

The V call is TRBV4-3, the J call TRBJ2-3; 9 bases align to TRBD2. The CDR3 loop spans 15 amino acids. Germline V gene lookup returns CDR1 LGHNA and CDR2 YSLEER. J lost 6 bases, V lost 3 bases, and 7 bases had no gene match. Here the CDR3 reads CASSQDSLAGDTQYF. The DNA for the CDR3 is TGCGCCAGCAGCCAGGACTCCCTAGCGGGGGATACGCAGTATTTT.

The sample holds a few counts of this clone. This sequence joins TRBV4-1 and TRBJ1-5, with no clear D. Germline V gene sequence: CDR1 MGHRA, CDR2 YSYEKL. The CDR3 loop spans 14 amino acids. V lost 1 base and J 0 bases, leaving 4 bases between the germline ends. The CDR3 sequence is CASSQAYSNQPQHF. The CDR3 bases are TGCGCCAGCAGCCAAGCTTATAGCAATCAGCCCCAGCATTTT.

This sequence joins TRBV28 and TRBJ1-2; 9 nucleotides align to TRBD1. Germline loops: CDR1 MDHEN, CDR2 SYDVKM. J was trimmed by 3 bases and V by 5 bases; bases with no gene match: 7. This CDR3 is built from 15 residues. The CDR3: CASSTPGQGDYGYTF. Written as DNA, the CDR3 is TGTGCCAGCAGTACCCCGGGACAGGGTGACTATGGCTACACCTTC.

The chain has TRBV7-9 and TRBJ1-1; 9 bases are a match to TRBD1. Trimming at V came to 2 bases and at J to 5 bases, leaving 18 bases not matched to a gene. Germline V CDR1 and CDR2: SEHNR, FQNEAQ (reference sequence). This CDR3 spans 19 amino acids. This chain's CDR3 is CASSLQTTAQQGAQTEAFF. The DNA for the CDR3 is TGTGCCAGCAGCTTACAGACAACCGCACAACAGGGGGCGCAGACTGAAGCTTTCTTT.

The rearrangement links TRBV5-1 to TRBJ2-1; no definite D call. V was shortened by 5 bases and J by 8 bases, with 17 bases between the two germline ends. CDR1 and CDR2 from the germline V gene are SGHRS and YFSETQ. The CDR3 is made up of 14 amino acids. The CDR3 coding sequence is TGCGCCAGCAGACTGGCGCTAGAGTTTGATGAGCAGTTCTTC. Translated, it gives CASRLALEFDEQFF.

DNA of the CDR3: TGTGCCAGCAGGAGAAACAGGGGGAACTCGTTCTTC. Translation gives CASRRNRGNSFF. The chain couples TRBV27 to TRBJ2-1; 8 bases are shared with TRBD1. The CDR3 contains 12 residues. With V trimmed by 6 bases and J by 15 bases, 10 bases remained unmatched. Germline CDR1 and CDR2: MNHEY and SMNVEV (reference sequence).

DNA of the CDR3: TGCAGCGTTGGGGTTCCTAGCGGCGTGGAGACCCAGTACTTC. Translated: CSVGVPSGVETQYF. The rearrangement links TRBV29-1 to TRBJ2-5, with 7 bases lining up with TRBD2. V dropped 4 bases and J dropped 5; count of bases not matched to a gene: 10. The CDR3 runs to 14 residues. Germline values: CDR1 SQVTM, CDR2 ANQGSEA.

V usage is TRBV7-3 and J usage is TRBJ2-1; D might be TRBD1 or TRBD2, each matching 5 bases. Germline CDR1 and CDR2: SGHTA and FQGTGA. Trimming removed 5 bases from V and 5 bases from J, with 10 bases in between. The CDR3 runs to 13 residues. The CDR3 nucleotides read TGTGCCAGCAGCCGGGGACGGAACAATGAGCAGTTCTTC. It yields the protein CASSRGRNNEQFF.

In regard to this clone: In the same sample, other DNA sequences code for this CDR3. V and J are TRBV6-6 and TRBJ2-7, with D unclear. There are 15 residues in the CDR3. From germline, CDR1 is MNHNY and CDR2 SVGAGI (reference sequence). Trimming stripped 6 bases from V and 4 bases from J, with 19 bases between. In DNA, the CDR3 is TGTGCCAGCAGGCCTCTTCCCGACACATCTTACGAGCAGTACTTC. The encoded protein is CASRPLPDTSYEQYF.

As regards this clone: Within the sample, other DNA sequences also encode this same CDR3. V usage is TRBV11-2 and J usage is TRBJ1-2; D remains unclear. This CDR3 has 12 amino acids. Germline values: CDR1 SGHAT, CDR2 FQNNGV. Trimming left V 3 bases short and J 6 bases short, with 8 bases between. The CDR3 DNA reads TGTGCCAGCAGCTTGGGTGGAAATGGCTACACCTTC. Protein product: CASSLGGNGYTF.

In its sample, this clone was seen once. The chain has TRBV5-4 and TRBJ2-7, with 8 bases fitting TRBD1. The CDR3 consists of 18 residues. With V trimmed by 4 bases and J by 0 bases, 15 bases remained unmatched. Looked up from germline, CDR1 is SGHNT and CDR2 is YYREEE (reference sequence). The CDR3 loop reads CASSPFAPDRVSSYEQYF. The CDR3 coding sequence is TGTGCCAGCAGCCCTTTCGCACCGGACAGGGTTAGCTCCTACGAGCAGTACTTC.

The chain recombines TRBV7-2 with TRBJ2-7; 8 positions agree with TRBD2. This CDR3 comprises 15 residues. V gave up 6 bases and J gave up 1 base; unmatched junction bases: 8. In germline, CDR1 is SGHTA, CDR2 FQGNSA. The CDR3 reads CASSQTSGTSYEQYF. CDR3 nucleotide sequence: TGTGCCAGCAGTCAAACTAGCGGCACTTCCTACGAGCAGTACTTC.

J is TRBJ1-4 and V is TRBV25-1; no reliable D call. V was trimmed by 8 bases and J by 7 bases, leaving 14 bases between them. The CDR3 totals 13 residues. Germline values: CDR1 MGHDK, CDR2 SYGVNS. In DNA form, the CDR3 reads TGTGCCAGCCGAGGACGCGAGGGTGAAAAACTGTTTTTT. It translates to CASRGREGEKLFF.

The chain couples TRBV6-6 to TRBJ2-7; D is perhaps TRBD1 (5 bases). Germline V gene data show CDR1 as MNHNY and CDR2 as SVGAGI (reference sequence). V was trimmed by 5 bases and J by 0 bases, leaving 8 bases between them. The CDR3 is 13 amino acids. The CDR3 bases are TGTGCCAGCAGTAGGGGCTTCTCCTACGAGCAGTACTTC. Translating gives CASSRGFSYEQYF.

This sequence joins TRBV7-9 and TRBJ2-2, with 8 bases fitting TRBD1. Trimming at V came to 3 bases and at J to 5 bases, leaving 2 bases not matched to a gene. The CDR3 is 14 residues long. Germline CDR1 and CDR2: SEHNR and FQNEAQ (reference sequence). The CDR3 protein is CASSLTGDTGELFF. The DNA of the CDR3 is TGTGCCAGCAGCTTGACAGGGGATACCGGGGAGCTGTTTTTT.

This rearrangement joins TRBV5-1 to TRBJ2-7; the match to TRBD1 covers 8 bases. The germline V gene encodes CDR1 SGHRS and CDR2 YFSETQ. The CDR3 is made up of 15 amino acids. V trimming: 1 base; J trimming: 1 base; junction bases outside the gene matches: 4. CDR3 loop: CASSLTRTGSYEQYF. For the CDR3, the DNA is TGCGCCAGCAGCTTGACCCGGACAGGGTCCTACGAGCAGTACTTC.

The V call is TRBV7-9, the J call TRBJ1-1; D remains unclear. CDR1 is SEHNR and CDR2 is FQNEAQ in the germline V gene (reference sequence). Trimming stripped 5 bases from V and 4 bases from J, with 8 bases between. The CDR3 sequence is 12 residues long. CDR3 residues: CASSEAPTEAFF. CDR3 nucleotides: TGTGCCAGCAGCGAGGCCCCCACTGAAGCTTTCTTT.

Details on this clone: Other DNA sequences in the sample encode the same CDR3. The rearrangement links TRBV5-1 to TRBJ2-7; maybe TRBD2 (6 bases). The germline V and J ends were trimmed by 1 base and 0 bases, with 11 bases remaining between them. Germline loops: CDR1 SGHRS, CDR2 YFSETQ. The CDR3 contains 15 residues. This CDR3 reads CASSLRAGSSYEQYF. CDR3 DNA: TGCGCCAGCAGCTTGAGGGCGGGGAGCTCCTACGAGCAGTACTTC.

The rearrangement uses TRBV15 and TRBJ1-1, with D hard to call. V dropped 5 bases and J dropped 0 bases, with 13 bases sitting between them. CDR3 length equals 15 residues. Germline CDR1 LNHNV, CDR2 YYDKDF (reference sequence). CDR3 DNA: TGTGCCACCAGCGAAAGAGCTTCAGTGAACACTGAAGCTTTCTTT. It yields the protein CATSERASVNTEAFF. Full variable domain (missing parts from reference TRBV15 and TRBJ1-1): DAMVIQNPRYQVTQFGKPVTLSCSQTLNHNVMYWYQQKSSQAPKLLFHYYDKDFNNEADTPDNFQSRRPNTSFCFLDIRSPGLGDTAMYLCATSERASVNTEAFFGQGTRLTVV.

The gene calls are TRBV28 and TRBJ1-3; D is perhaps TRBD1 (5 bases). This CDR3 spans 14 amino acids. Trimming removed 2 bases at V and 6 bases at J, with 11 bases between. Germline CDR1 and CDR2: MDHEN and SYDVKM. The CDR3 coding sequence is TGTGCCAGCAGTTTAGTAGGGGTAAAAAACACCATATATTTT. This sequence encodes CASSLVGVKNTIYF. The full variable domain, completed using reference TRBV28 and TRBJ1-3, is DVKVTQSSRYLVKRTGEKVFLECVQDMDHENMFWYRQDPGLGLRLIYFSYDVKMKEKGDIPEGYSVSREKKERFSLILESASTNQTSMYLCASSLVGVKNTIYFGEGSWLTVV.

The J gene is TRBJ1-2, the V gene TRBV5-6, with D maybe TRBD1 (6 bases). In germline, CDR1 is SGHDT, CDR2 YYEEEE. V shed 3 bases and J shed 5 bases, with 20 bases lying between them. This CDR3 contains 16 residues. CDR3 DNA: TGTGCCAGCAGCTCCCTTATGGAAGGTGGGACATATGGCTACACCTTC. Translating it yields CASSSLMEGGTYGYTF.

The J gene is TRBJ1-2, the V gene TRBV5-6; weak D call: TRBD1 (5 bases). Germline V gene sequence: CDR1 SGHDT, CDR2 YYEEEE. V dropped 4 bases and J dropped 2 bases, with 15 bases sitting between them. The CDR3 extends over 15 amino acids. Written as DNA, the CDR3 is TGTGCCAGCAGCCCGTATGGAGAGGGGAACTATGGCTACACCTTC. It translates to CASSPYGEGNYGYTF.

Worth noting for this clone: This specimen includes other DNA sequences encoding the same CDR3. The chain has TRBV27 and TRBJ2-3; weak D call: TRBD2 (5 bases). The CDR3 length is 13 residues. V was pared by 1 base and J by 6 bases, with 8 bases between. The germline gives CDR1 MNHEY, CDR2 SMNVEV (reference sequence). CDR3 protein: CASSLLGGDTQYF. In DNA form, the CDR3 reads TGTGCCAGCAGTTTATTGGGCGGGGATACGCAGTATTTT.

The genes are TRBV19 and TRBJ1-2; D gene unclear. Germline CDR1 and CDR2: LNHDA and SQIVND (reference sequence). Trimming cost V 5 bases and J 4 bases, with 11 bases left between them. CDR3 length: 13 residues. For the CDR3, the DNA is TGTGCCAGTAGTCCTTTTACCAGCTATGGCTACACCTTC. This encodes CASSPFTSYGYTF.

The V and J genes are TRBV29-1 and TRBJ1-2; 10 nucleotides match TRBD1. This CDR3 spans 11 amino acids. Germline V gives CDR1 SQVTM, CDR2 ANQGSEA. Losses at the gene ends were 3 bases for V and 8 bases for J; bases not matched to a gene: 0. The chain's CDR3 is CSVETGGGYTF. CDR3 in DNA: TGCAGCGTTGAGACAGGGGGCGGCTACACCTTC. The full variable domain, in which reference TRBV29-1 and TRBJ1-2 provide the parts outside the CDR3, is SAVISQKPSRDICQRGTSLTIQCQVDSQVTMMFWYRQQPGQSLTLIATANQGSEATYESGFVIDKFPISRPNLTFSTLTVSNMSPEDSSIYLCSVETGGGYTFGSGTRLTVV.

The chain recombines TRBV5-6 with TRBJ1-1, with D possibly being TRBD1 (6 bases). CDR3 length: 12 amino acids. The germline CDR1 and CDR2 sequences are SGHDT and YYEEEE. V lost 2 bases and J lost 11, with 13 bases in between. The CDR3 nucleotides read TGTGCCAGCAGCTTAATACAGGGAAAGGCTTTCTTT. It encodes CASSLIQGKAFF.

The chain uses TRBV6-5 and TRBJ1-1; no clear D gene. The V gene lost 4 bases and the J gene lost 5 bases, with 8 bases spanning the gap. CDR1 is MNHEY, CDR2 SVGAGI, per germline. The CDR3 runs 12 residues. The CDR3 sequence: CASSFSETEAFF. The CDR3 DNA reads TGTGCCAGCAGTTTTTCTGAGACTGAAGCTTTCTTT.

The V gene is TRBV6-5, the J gene TRBJ2-2, with a possible D match to TRBD2 (5 bases). In germline, CDR1 is MNHEY, CDR2 SVGAGI. CDR3 length: 16 amino acids. Deletions cut 0 bases from V and 1 base from J, with 9 bases between. CDR3 amino acids: CASSYSRGGNTGELFF. The DNA of the CDR3 is TGTGCCAGCAGTTACTCCCGAGGAGGGAACACCGGGGAGCTGTTTTTT.

This sequence joins TRBV5-5 and TRBJ2-7, with D tentatively TRBD1 (6 bases). This CDR3 comprises 15 residues. The V end lost 3 bases, the J end lost 4 bases, and 17 bases lay between the germline ends. In germline, CDR1 is SGHKS, CDR2 YYEKEE (reference sequence). The CDR3, as DNA: TGTGCCAGCAGCTCGCCGAGACAGGTGCCATACGAGCAGTACTTC. It yields the protein CASSSPRQVPYEQYF.